The 4 T cell receptor beta chains below all came from one sample that was sequenced in a study of blood T cell repertoires in COVID-19. The table came from immunoSEQ multiplex PCR; TCRdb's copy has only in-frame clones and leaves some out. In the table there are roughly 130,000 clones, about 74% of which are singletons. The specimen was peripheral blood. Receptor source: a man aged 50 to 59 with acute or convalescent COVID-19.

V and J are TRBV6-2 or TRBV6-3 and TRBJ2-3; tentatively, D is TRBD2 (5 bases). Germline V gene data show CDR1 as MNHEY and CDR2 as SVGEGT. The CDR3 length is 15 residues. The germline V and J ends were trimmed by 2 bases and 5 bases, with 14 bases remaining between them. The CDR3 sequence is CASSYPQLVRDTQYF. Here the CDR3 DNA reads TGTGCCAGCAGTTACCCCCAACTAGTTAGAGATACGCAGTATTTT.

This clone was detected only once. This chain uses TRBV7-9 with TRBJ2-1; TRBD1 agrees at 7 bases. The CDR3 loop spans 13 amino acids. J was trimmed by 6 bases and V by 5 bases; bases with no gene match: 4. Germline V gene data show CDR1 as SEHNR and CDR2 as FQNEAQ (reference sequence). The CDR3 here is CASSPRTGNEQFF. Here the CDR3 DNA reads TGTGCCAGCAGCCCTCGGACAGGCAATGAGCAGTTCTTC.

The chain links TRBV6-5 to TRBJ2-2, with 7 bases fitting TRBD1. V trimming: 2 bases; J trimming: 0 bases; junction bases outside the gene matches: 0. This CDR3 has 15 residues. The germline V gene has CDR1 MNHEY and CDR2 SVGAGI. The chain's CDR3 is CASSYGQANTGELFF. CDR3 sequence (DNA): TGTGCCAGCAGTTACGGACAGGCGAACACCGGGGAGCTGTTTTTT.

The chain uses TRBV29-1 and TRBJ2-1, with 9 bases matching TRBD1. The CDR3 totals 14 residues. Trimming removed 3 bases from V and 9 bases from J; junction bases left unmatched: 9. Germline V lookup: CDR1 SQVTM, CDR2 ANQGSEA. DNA of the CDR3: TGCAGCGTTGATCCGGCGGGACAGGGAAGTGAGCAGTTCTTC. Its protein is CSVDPAGQGSEQFF.